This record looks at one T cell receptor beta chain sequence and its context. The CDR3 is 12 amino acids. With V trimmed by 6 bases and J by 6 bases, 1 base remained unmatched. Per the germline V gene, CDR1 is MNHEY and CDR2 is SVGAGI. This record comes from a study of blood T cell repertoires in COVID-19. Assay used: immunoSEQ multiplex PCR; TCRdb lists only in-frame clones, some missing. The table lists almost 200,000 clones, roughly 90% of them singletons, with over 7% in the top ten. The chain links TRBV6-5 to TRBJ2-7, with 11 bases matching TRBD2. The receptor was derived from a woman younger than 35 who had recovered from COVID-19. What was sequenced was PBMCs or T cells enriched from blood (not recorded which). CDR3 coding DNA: TGTGCCAGCAGGGGGACTAGCGGCGAGCAGTACTTC. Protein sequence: CASRGTSGEQYF.